This record looks at one T cell receptor beta chain sequence and its context. Its antigen is unknown. Here immunoSEQ multiplex PCR was the method, and the copy in TCRdb shows in-frame clones only, minus some. Of approximately 66,000 clones in the sample, around 80% were seen once. The record originates from a study of a mutant IDH1 vaccine in newly diagnosed glioma. Study results and caveats: Pseudoprogression looked unconnected to shifts in top peripheral T cell clonotypes.

The time point here: week 35, safety follow-up. Doses consisted of 300 ug of mutant IDH1 20-mer peptide each, paired with topical imiquimod. The specimen was PBMCs, collected from a glioma patient whose treatment included an IDH1 peptide vaccine. This receptor was taken from a man aged 30 to 39 with glioma.

The CDR3 spells CASSEGLGGPGNTEAFF. CDR3 DNA sequence: TGTGCCAGCAGCGAGGGCTTGGGGGGCCCAGGGAACACTGAAGCTTTCTTT. The chain uses TRBV9 and TRBJ1-1, with D possibly matching TRBD1 (6 bases). The CDR3 is made up of 17 amino acids. Trimming took off 3 bases at V and 1 base at J, with 19 bases between the two ends. Germline V lookup: CDR1 SGDLS, CDR2 YYNGEE.